This TCR beta chain was identified during a study of T cell responses to AZD1222 COVID-19 vaccine. Regarding the study as a whole: Spike-specific TCRs gained breadth and depth after people received two AZD1222 doses. At baseline, seropositivity was found in only 6 or 7 AZD1222 recipients. Most donors were white British, females outnumbered males, and clonal diversity was possibly underestimated.

Profiled with immunoSEQ multiplex PCR; TCRdb holds only in-frame clones, not every one. The repertoire consists of about 140,000 clones, with around 90% occurring once and the leading ten covering roughly 7.6%. With respect to this clone: The antigen is not known.

The receptor's source is an adult who received the MenACWY meningococcal vaccine as a control. Sequenced material: peripheral blood, taken 28 days after the second dose of the MenACWY control vaccine.

The CDR3 DNA sequence: TGTGCCAGCAGCTTGGGTTCGGCAGGGGAAGAGACCCAGTACTTC. It encodes CASSLGSAGEETQYF. The chain has TRBV5-5 and TRBJ2-5, with a tentative D call TRBD1 (6 bases). This CDR3 spans 15 amino acids. Per the germline V gene, CDR1 is SGHKS and CDR2 is YYEKEE (reference sequence). Trimming removed 0 bases at V and 3 bases at J, with 12 bases between.